This T cell receptor beta chain was identified during a study of T cells after yellow fever vaccination. Germline CDR1 and CDR2: SEHNR and FQNEAQ (reference sequence). Losses at the gene ends were 3 bases for V and 2 bases for J; bases not matched to a gene: 4. The CDR3 has 15 residues. TCRdb re-called the 5' RACE reads with MiXCR, one entry per CDR3 protein. The profile covers about 630,000 distinct CDR3 sequences, with 9% to 15% appearing a single time and under 15% taken by the ten largest. The sequence came from a young man who received the YFV17D yellow fever vaccine. The specimen comprised PBMCs, sampled on the day of the yellow fever booster vaccination. This chain uses TRBV7-9 with TRBJ2-3; 8 bases align to TRBD2. CDR3 sequence: CASSLVTSATDTQYF. CDR3 bases: TGTGCCAGCAGCTTGGTGACTAGCGCCACAGATACGCAGTATTTT.